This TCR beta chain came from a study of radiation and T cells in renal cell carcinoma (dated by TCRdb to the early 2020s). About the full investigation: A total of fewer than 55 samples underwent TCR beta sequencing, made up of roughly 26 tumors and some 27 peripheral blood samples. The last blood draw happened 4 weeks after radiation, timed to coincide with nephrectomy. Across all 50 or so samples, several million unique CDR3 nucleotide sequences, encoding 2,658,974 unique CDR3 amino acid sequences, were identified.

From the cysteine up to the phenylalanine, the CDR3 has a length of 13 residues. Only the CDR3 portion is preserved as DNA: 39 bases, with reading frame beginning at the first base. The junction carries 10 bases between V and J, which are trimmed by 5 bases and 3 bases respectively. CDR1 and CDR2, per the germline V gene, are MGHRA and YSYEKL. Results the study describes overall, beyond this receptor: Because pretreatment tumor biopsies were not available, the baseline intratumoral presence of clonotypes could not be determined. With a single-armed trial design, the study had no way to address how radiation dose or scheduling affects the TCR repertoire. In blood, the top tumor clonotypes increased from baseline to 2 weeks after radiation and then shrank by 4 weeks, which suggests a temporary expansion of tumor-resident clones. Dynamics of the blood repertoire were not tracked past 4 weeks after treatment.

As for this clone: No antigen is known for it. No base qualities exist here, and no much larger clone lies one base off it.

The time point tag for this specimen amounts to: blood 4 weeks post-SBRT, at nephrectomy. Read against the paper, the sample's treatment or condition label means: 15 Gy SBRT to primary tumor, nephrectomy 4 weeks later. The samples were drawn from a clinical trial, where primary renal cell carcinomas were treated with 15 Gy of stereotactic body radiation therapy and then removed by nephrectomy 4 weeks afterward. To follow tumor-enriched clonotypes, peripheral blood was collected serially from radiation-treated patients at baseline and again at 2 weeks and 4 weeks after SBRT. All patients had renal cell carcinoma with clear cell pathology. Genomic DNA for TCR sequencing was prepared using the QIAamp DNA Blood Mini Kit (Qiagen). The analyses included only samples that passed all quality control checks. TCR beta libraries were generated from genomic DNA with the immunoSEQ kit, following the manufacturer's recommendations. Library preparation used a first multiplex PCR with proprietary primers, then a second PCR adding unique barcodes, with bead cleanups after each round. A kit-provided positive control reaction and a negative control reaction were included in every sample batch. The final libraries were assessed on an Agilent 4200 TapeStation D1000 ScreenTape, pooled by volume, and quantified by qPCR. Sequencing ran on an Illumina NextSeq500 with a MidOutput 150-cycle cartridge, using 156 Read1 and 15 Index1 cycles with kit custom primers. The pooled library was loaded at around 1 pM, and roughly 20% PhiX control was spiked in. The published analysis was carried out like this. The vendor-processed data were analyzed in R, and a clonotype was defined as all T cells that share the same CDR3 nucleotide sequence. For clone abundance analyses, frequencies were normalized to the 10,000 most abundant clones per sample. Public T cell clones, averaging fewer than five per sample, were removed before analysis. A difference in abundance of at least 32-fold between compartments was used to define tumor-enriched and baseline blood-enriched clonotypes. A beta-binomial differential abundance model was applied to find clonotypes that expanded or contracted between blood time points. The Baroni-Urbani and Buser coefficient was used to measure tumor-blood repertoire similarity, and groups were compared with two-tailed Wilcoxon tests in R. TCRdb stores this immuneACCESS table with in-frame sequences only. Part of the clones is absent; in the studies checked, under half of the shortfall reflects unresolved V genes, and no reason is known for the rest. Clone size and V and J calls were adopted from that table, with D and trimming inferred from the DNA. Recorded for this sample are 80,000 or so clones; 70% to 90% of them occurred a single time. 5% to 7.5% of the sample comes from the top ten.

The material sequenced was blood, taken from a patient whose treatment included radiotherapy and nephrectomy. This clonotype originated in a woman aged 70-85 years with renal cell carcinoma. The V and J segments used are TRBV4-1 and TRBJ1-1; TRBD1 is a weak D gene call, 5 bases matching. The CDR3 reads CASSKGGDTEAFF. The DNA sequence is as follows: TGCGCCAGCAGCAAGGGAGGGGACACTGAAGCTTTCTTT.